Listed here is a single TCR beta chain. This specimen comes from a study of blood T cell repertoires in COVID-19. The wider study: Acute-phase and convalescent COVID-19 samples originated in the United States, Italy and Spain. PBMCs, B-cell-depleted T cells, or T cells were the source of the cDNA or gDNA that made up the material.

Original processing notes: Amplified reference gene primers provided the basis for estimating nucleated cell counts. Assay used: immunoSEQ multiplex PCR; TCRdb lists only in-frame clones, some missing. D and trimming come from the DNA, and the V and J calls and clone size come from that table. The sample consists of some 300,000 clones, more than 75% of them appearing once. V lost 0 bases and J lost 4, with 13 bases in between. Germline V lookup: CDR1 GTSNPN, CDR2 SVGIG (reference sequence). CDR3 size: 16 residues. The chain is built from TRBV30 and TRBJ1-6; D is undetermined. The clonotype comes from a man in his sixties or seventies with acute or convalescent COVID-19. The sample taken for sequencing was peripheral blood. In DNA, the CDR3 is TGTGCCTGGAGTGTAAAAGGACTGGGATATAATTCACCCCTCCACTTT. Its translation: CAWSVKGLGYNSPLHF.